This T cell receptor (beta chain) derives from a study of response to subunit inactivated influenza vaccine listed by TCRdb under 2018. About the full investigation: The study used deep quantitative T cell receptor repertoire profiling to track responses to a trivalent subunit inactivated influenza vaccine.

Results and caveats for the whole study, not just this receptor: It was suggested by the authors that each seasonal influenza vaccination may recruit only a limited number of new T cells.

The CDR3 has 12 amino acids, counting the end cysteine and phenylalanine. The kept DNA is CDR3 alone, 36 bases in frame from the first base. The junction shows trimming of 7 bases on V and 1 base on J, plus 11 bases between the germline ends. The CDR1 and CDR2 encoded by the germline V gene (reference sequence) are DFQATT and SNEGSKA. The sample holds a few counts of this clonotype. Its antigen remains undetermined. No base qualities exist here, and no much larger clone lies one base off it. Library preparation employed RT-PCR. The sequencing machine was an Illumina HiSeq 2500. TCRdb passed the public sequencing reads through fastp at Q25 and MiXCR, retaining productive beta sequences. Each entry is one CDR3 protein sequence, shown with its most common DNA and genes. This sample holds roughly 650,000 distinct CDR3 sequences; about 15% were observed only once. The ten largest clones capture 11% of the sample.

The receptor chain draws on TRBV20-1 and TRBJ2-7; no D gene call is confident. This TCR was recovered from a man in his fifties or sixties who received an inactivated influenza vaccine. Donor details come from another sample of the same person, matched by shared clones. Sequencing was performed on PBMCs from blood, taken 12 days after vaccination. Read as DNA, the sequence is TGCAGTGGAGTTGCAGAATCCTACGAGCAGTACTTC. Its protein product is CSGVAESYEQYF.